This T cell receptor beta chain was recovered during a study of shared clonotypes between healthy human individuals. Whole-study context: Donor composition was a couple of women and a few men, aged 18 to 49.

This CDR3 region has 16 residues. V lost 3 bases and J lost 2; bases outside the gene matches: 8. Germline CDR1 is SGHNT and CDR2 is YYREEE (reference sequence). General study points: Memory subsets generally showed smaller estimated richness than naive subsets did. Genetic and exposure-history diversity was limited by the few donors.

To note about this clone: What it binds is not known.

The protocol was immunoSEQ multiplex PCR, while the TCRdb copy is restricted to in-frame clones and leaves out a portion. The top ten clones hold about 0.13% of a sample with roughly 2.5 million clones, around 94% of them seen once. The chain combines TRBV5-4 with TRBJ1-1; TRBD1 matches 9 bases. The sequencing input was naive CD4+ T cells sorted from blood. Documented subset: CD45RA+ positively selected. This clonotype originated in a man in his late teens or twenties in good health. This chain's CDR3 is CASSSGQGPVNTEAFF. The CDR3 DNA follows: TGTGCCAGCAGCTCGGGACAGGGTCCCGTAAACACTGAAGCTTTCTTT.